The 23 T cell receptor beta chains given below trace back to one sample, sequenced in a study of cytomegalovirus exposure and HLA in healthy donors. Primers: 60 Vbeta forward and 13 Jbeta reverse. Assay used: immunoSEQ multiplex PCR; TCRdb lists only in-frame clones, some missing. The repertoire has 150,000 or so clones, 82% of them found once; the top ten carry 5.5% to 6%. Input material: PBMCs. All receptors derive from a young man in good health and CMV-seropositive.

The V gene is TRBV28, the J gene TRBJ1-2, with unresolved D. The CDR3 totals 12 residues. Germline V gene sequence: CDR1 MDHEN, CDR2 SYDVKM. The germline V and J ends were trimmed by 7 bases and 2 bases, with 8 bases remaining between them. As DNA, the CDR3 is TGTGCCAGCACCTCCCTCAACTATGGCTACACCTTC. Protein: CASTSLNYGYTF.

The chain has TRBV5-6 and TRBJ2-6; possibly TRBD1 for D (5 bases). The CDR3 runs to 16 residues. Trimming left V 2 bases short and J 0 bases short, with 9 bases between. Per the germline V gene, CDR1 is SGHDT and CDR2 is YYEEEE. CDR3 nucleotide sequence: TGTGCCAGCAGCTTAAGACAGACCTCTGGGGCCAACGTCCTGACTTTC. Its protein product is CASSLRQTSGANVLTF.

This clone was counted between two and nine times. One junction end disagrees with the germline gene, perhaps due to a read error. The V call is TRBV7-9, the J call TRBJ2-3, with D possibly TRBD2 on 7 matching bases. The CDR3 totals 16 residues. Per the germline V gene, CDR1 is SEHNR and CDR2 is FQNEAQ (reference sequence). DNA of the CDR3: TGTTCCAGCAGCCCCTCGGGGGGCGATGACACAGATACGCAGTATTTT. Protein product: CSSSPSGGDDTDTQYF.

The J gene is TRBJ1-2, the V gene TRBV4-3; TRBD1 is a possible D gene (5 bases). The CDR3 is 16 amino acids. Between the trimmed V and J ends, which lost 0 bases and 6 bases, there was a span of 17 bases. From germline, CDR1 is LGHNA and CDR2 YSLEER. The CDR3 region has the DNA TGCGCCAGCAGCCAAGATAGAGCGGCCTCGGGGGATGGCTACACCTTC. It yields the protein CASSQDRAASGDGYTF.

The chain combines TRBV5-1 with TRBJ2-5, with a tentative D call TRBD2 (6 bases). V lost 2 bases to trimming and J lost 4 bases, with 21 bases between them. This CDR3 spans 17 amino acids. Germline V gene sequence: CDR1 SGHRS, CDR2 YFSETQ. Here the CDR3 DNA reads TGCGCCAGCAGCTTACATCGGGACTCCCAAACCCGAGAGACCCAGTACTTC. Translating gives CASSLHRDSQTRETQYF.

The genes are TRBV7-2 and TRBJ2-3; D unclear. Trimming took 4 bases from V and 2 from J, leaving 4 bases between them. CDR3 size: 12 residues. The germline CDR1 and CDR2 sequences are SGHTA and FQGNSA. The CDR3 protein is CASSSYTDTQYF. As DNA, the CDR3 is TGTGCCAGCAGCTCCTACACAGATACGCAGTATTTT.

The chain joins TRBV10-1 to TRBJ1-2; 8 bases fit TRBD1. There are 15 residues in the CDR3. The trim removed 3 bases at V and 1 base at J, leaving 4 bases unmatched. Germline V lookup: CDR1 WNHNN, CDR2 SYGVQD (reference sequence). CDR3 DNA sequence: TGCGCCAGCAGTGAAGGCAGGGGGCATAACTATGGCTACACCTTC. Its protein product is CASSEGRGHNYGYTF.

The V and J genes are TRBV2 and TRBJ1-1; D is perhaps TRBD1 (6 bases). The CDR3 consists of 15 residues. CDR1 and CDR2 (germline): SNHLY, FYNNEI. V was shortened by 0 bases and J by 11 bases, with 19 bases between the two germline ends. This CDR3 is CASSEASGGAMDAFF. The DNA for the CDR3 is TGTGCCAGCAGTGAAGCGTCGGGGGGGGCGATGGATGCTTTCTTT. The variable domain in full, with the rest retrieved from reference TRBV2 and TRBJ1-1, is EPEVTQTPSHQVTQMGQEVILRCVPISNHLYFYWYRQILGQKVEFLVSFYNNEISEKSEIFDDQFSVERPDGSNFTLKIRSTKLEDSAMYFCASSEASGGAMDAFFGQGTRLTVV.

The CDR3 nucleotides are TGTGCCATCAGTGACGAGCTTATTGCCAATGAGCAGTTCTTC. It encodes CAISDELIANEQFF. This rearrangement joins TRBV10-3 to TRBJ2-1, with D unresolved. V lost 3 bases to trimming and J lost 6 bases, with 12 bases between them. The CDR3 has 14 residues. Germline V gene data show CDR1 as ENHRY and CDR2 as SYGVKD.

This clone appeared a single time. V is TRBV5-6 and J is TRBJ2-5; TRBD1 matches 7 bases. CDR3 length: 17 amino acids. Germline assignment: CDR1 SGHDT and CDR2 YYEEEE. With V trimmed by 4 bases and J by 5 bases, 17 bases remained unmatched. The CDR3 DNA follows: TGTGCCAGCAGCCCCGACAGGGTTGGAATCCTGAGGGAGACCCAGTACTTC. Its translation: CASSPDRVGILRETQYF.

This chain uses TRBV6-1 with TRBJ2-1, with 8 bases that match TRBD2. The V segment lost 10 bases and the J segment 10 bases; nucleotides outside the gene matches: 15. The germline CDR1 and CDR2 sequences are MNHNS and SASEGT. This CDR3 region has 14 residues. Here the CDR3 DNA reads TGTGCCACCGCCCCCTCCATTAGCGGGGAGGAGCAGTTCTTC. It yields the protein CATAPSISGEEQFF.

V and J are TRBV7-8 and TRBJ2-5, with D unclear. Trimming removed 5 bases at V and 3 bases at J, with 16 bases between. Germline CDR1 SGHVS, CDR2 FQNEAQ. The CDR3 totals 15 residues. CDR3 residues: CASSPSEGTKETQYF. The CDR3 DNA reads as TGTGCCAGCAGCCCGTCCGAAGGAACTAAAGAGACCCAGTACTTC.

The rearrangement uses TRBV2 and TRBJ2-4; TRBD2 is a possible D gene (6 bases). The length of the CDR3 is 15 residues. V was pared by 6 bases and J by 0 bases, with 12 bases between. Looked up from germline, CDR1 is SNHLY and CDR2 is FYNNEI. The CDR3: CASRMGLLAKNIQYF. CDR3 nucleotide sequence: TGTGCCAGCAGGATGGGACTTTTAGCCAAAAACATTCAGTACTTC.

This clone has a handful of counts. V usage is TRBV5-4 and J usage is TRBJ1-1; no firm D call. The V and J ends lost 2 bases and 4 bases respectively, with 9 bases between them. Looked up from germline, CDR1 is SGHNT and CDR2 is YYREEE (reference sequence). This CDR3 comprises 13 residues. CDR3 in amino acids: CASSFWEGTEAFF. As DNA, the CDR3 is TGTGCCAGCAGCTTTTGGGAGGGCACTGAAGCTTTCTTT.

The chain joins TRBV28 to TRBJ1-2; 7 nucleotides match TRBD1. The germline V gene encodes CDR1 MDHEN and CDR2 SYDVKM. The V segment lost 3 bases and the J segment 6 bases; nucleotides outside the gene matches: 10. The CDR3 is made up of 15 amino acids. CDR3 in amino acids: CASSLGDSVYDGYTF. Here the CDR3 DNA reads TGTGCCAGCAGTTTGGGGGACAGTGTCTACGATGGCTACACCTTC.

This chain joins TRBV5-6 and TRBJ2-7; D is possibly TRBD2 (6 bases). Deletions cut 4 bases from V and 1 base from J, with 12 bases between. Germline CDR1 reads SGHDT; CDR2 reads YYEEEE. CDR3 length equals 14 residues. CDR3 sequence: CASSHAGRSYEQYF. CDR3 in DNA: TGTGCCAGCAGCCACGCGGGACGTTCCTACGAGCAGTACTTC.

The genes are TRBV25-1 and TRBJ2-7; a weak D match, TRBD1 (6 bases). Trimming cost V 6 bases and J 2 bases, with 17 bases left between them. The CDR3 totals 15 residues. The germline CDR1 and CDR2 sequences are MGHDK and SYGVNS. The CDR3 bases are TGTGCCAGCAGCAGGGGCACCTCGGGAACCTACGAGCAGTACTTC. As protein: CASSRGTSGTYEQYF.

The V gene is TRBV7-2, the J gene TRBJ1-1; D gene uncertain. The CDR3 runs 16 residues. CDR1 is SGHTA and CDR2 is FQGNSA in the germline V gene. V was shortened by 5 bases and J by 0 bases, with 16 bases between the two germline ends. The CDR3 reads CASSQRVARMNTEAFF. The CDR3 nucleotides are TGTGCCAGCAGCCAAAGAGTTGCCCGAATGAACACTGAAGCTTTCTTT.

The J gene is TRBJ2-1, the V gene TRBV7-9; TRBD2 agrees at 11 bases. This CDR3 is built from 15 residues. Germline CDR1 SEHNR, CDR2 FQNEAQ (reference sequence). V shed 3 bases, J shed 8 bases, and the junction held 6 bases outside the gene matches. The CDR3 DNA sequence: TGTGCCAGCAGCTTGCTAGCGGGAGGTCTGGATGAGCAGTTCTTC. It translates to CASSLLAGGLDEQFF. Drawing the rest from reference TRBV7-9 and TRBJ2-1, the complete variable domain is DTGVSQNPRHKITKRGQNVTFRCDPISEHNRLYWYRQTLGQGPEFLTYFQNEAQLEKSRLLSDRFSAERPKGSFSTLEIQRTEQGDSAMYLCASSLLAGGLDEQFFGPGTRLTVL.

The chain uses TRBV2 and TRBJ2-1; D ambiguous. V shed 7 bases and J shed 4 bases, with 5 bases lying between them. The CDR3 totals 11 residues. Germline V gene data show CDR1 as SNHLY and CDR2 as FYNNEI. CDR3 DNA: TGTGCCAGCAACGCGTACAATGAGCAGTTCTTC. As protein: CASNAYNEQFF.

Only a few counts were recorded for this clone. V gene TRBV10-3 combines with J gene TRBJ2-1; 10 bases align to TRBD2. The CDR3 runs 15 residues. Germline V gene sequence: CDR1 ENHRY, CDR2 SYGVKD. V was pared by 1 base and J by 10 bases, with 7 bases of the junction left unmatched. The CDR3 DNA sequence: TGTGCCATCAGTGAGTATGTCGCTAGCGGGAGAGAGCAGTTCTTC. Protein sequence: CAISEYVASGREQFF.

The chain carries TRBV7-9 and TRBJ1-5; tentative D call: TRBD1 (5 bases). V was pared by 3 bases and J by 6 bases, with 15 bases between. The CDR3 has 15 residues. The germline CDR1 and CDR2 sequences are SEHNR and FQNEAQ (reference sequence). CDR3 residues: CASSFEVGGGQPQHF. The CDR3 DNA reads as TGTGCCAGCAGCTTCGAGGTCGGGGGAGGTCAGCCCCAGCATTTT. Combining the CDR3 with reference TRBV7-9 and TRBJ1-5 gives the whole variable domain DTGVSQNPRHKITKRGQNVTFRCDPISEHNRLYWYRQTLGQGPEFLTYFQNEAQLEKSRLLSDRFSAERPKGSFSTLEIQRTEQGDSAMYLCASSFEVGGGQPQHFGDGTRLSIL.

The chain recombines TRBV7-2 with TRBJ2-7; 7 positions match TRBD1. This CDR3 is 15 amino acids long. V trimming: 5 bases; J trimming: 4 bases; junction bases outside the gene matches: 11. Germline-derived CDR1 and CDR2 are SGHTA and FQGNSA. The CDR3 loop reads CASSDRTGRIYEQYF. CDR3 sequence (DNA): TGTGCCAGCAGCGATAGGACAGGCCGAATTTACGAGCAGTACTTC. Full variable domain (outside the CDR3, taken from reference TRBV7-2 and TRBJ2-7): GAGVSQSPSNKVTEKGKDVELRCDPISGHTALYWYRQSLGQGLEFLIYFQGNSAPDKSGLPSDRFSAERTGGSVSTLTIQRTQQEDSAVYLCASSDRTGRIYEQYFGPGTRLTVT.